This T cell receptor (beta chain) appears in the sequencing data of a study of CD8 T cells in ankylosing spondylitis. Study-level results: The authors reported significant enrichment of disease-linked clones in matched ankylosing spondylitis synovial fluid. Earlier studies detected some motif variants in reactive arthritis synovial fluid and blood.

TCRdb recomputed calls from the 5' RACE reads with MiXCR, one row per CDR3 protein. The table lists roughly 240,000 distinct CDR3 sequences, more than 25% of them singletons, with 3.5% to 4.5% in the top ten. Unmatched junction bases numbered 29, after V lost 6 bases and J lost 5 bases. The CDR3 length is 21 residues. The germline V gene encodes CDR1 MRHNA and CDR2 SNTAGT. The sample holds a few counts of this clonotype. Antigen specificity is unknown. This TCR came from a male donor with ankylosing spondylitis or in good health (not recorded which). The sample taken for sequencing was blood, either unsorted or a sorted T cell fraction (not recorded which). This chain connects TRBV6-4 to TRBJ2-7, with 9 nucleotides matching TRBD1. The CDR3 spells CASRTGDWDRASGASLDEQYF. In nucleotides, the CDR3 is TGTGCCAGCAGGACCGGAGATTGGGACAGGGCGAGTGGGGCCTCCTTGGACGAGCAGTACTTC.